These T cell receptor beta chains were read from a single sample in a study of shared clonotypes between healthy human individuals. Method: immunoSEQ multiplex PCR; TCRdb's copy keeps in-frame clones and lacks some. Of about 1.5 million clones in the sample, 95% to 99% were seen once. Sequencing was done on a sample of naive CD4+ T cells sorted from blood. The receptors derive from a man in his thirties or forties in good health. The CDR3 runs from the conserved cysteine through the conserved F or W. A D gene is named only where the DNA matches it firmly. Clone size appears in some rows only: once, few, many, or a class for an expanded clone.

v_gene	abundance	j_gene	d_gene	CDR3nt	CDR3aa
TRBV28	.	TRBJ1-5	TRBD1	TGTGCCAGCAGTTTACGGGACAGGGGCTATCAGCCCCAGCATTTT	CASSLRDRGYQPQHF
TRBV7-2	.	TRBJ2-7	.	TGTGCCAGCAGCTCAGGGGCGGCGACGACCTACGAGCAGTACTTC	CASSSGAATTYEQYF
TRBV28	.	TRBJ2-2	TRBD1	TGTGCCAGCAGTTTAACTCAACAGGGGTCCGGGGAGCTGTTTTTT	CASSLTQQGSGELFF
TRBV28	.	TRBJ2-6	.	TGTGCCAGCTCCCTACCTGGCTCTGGGGCCAACGTCCTGACTTTC	CASSLPGSGANVLTF
TRBV6-5	.	TRBJ2-2	.	TGTGCCAGCAGTTACGCCCCGCTTACCGGGGAGCTGTTTTTT	CASSYAPLTGELFF
TRBV7-9	.	TRBJ2-2	.	TGTGCCAGCAGCTTCCGGGACGGGAACACCGGGGAGCTGTTTTTT	CASSFRDGNTGELFF
TRBV5-1	.	TRBJ2-7	.	TGCGCCAGCAGCTTGGGGGACACGGCCTACGAGCAGTACTTC	CASSLGDTAYEQYF
TRBV7-2	.	TRBJ2-7	.	TGTGCCAGCAGCTTAGGATTTAGGGTTCGTTACGAGCAGTACTTC	CASSLGFRVRYEQYF
TRBV7-9	.	TRBJ2-7	TRBD1	TGTGCCAGCAGCGCTCCGGGACAGAGTCTCTACGAGCAGTACTTC	CASSAPGQSLYEQYF
TRBV5-4	.	TRBJ2-5	TRBD2	TGTGCCAGCAGCTTGGAAGCGGGACAAGAGACCCAGTACTTC	CASSLEAGQETQYF
TRBV11-2	.	TRBJ2-7	.	TGTGCCAGCAGCAAACAGGGCTACGAGCAGTACTTC	CASSKQGYEQYF
TRBV5-4	.	TRBJ1-1	.	TGTGCCAGCAGCTACCGGGGCCAAGGCCCTGAAGCTTTCTTT	CASSYRGQGPEAFF
TRBV5-1	.	TRBJ2-5	.	TGCGCCAGCAGCTTGGCCCGGTGGATACGGTACCAAGAGACCCAGTACTTC	CASSLARWIRYQETQYF
TRBV7-8	.	TRBJ2-7	.	TGTGCCAGCAGCTTAGAGCTTAGCAGCTACGAGCAGTACTTC	CASSLELSSYEQYF
TRBV4-3	.	TRBJ1-3	.	TGCGCCAGCAGCCAAGTCCGGGGAAACACCATATATTTT	CASSQVRGNTIYF
TRBV28	.	TRBJ1-4	TRBD1	TGTGCCAGCAGAGATTTGGGACAGGAGAATGAAAAACTGTTTTTT	CASRDLGQENEKLFF
TRBV5-1	.	TRBJ2-2	TRBD2	TGCGCCAGCAGCTTGGACGGGGGCCCGGGACTAGCGGGGCGCACCGGGGAGCTGTTTTTT	CASSLDGGPGLAGRTGELFF
TRBV7-9	.	TRBJ1-3	.	TGTGCCAGCAGCCACACTGGAAACACCATATATTTT	CASSHTGNTIYF
TRBV4-2	.	TRBJ2-1	.	TGTGCCAGCACCCTTAGGGAGAGCTCCTACAATGAGCAGTTCTTC	CASTLRESSYNEQFF
TRBV6-5	.	TRBJ1-1	.	TGTGCCAGCAGTTACTTGCTAGGGTCTGAAGCTTTCTTT	CASSYLLGSEAFF
TRBV18	.	TRBJ2-2	.	TGTGCCAGCTCACCACCGTCCCTGAGACAGTCCGGGGAGCTGTTTTTT	CASSPPSLRQSGELFF
TRBV19	.	TRBJ1-5	.	TGTGCCAGTAGTAACCGAGAGCCTTTAAGATATAGCAATCAGCCCCAGCATTTT	CASSNREPLRYSNQPQHF
TRBV29-1	.	TRBJ1-5	TRBD1	TGCAGCGTCCTTTCCGACAGGGAAGATCAGCCCCAGCATTTT	CSVLSDREDQPQHF
TRBV5-6	.	TRBJ2-5	.	TGTGCCAGCAGTCCGGGACCGCAAGAGACCCAGTACTTC	CASSPGPQETQYF
TRBV6-1	.	TRBJ1-1	TRBD1	TGTGCCAGCAGCGAACGACAGGGGCCGTTCATGAACACTGAAGCTTTCTTT	CASSERQGPFMNTEAFF
TRBV11-3	once	TRBJ2-7	TRBD1	TGTGCCAGCAGCTTAGAGCAGGGGGTTGGCGAGCAGTACTTC	CASSLEQGVGEQYF
TRBV29-1	.	TRBJ2-3	TRBD2	TGCAGCGTTTCCGGGACTAGCGGGTCCACAGATACGCAGTATTTT	CSVSGTSGSTDTQYF
TRBV9	.	TRBJ2-7	.	TGTGCCAGCAGCGCTCAACGGGACACCGACTCCTACGAGCAGTACTTC	CASSAQRDTDSYEQYF
TRBV27	.	TRBJ2-3	.	TGTGCCAGCACTCAGGGTTCTTTTTGGGGGCGCACAGATACGCAGTATTTT	CASTQGSFWGRTDTQYF
TRBV11-2	.	TRBJ2-2	.	TGTGCCAGCAGCTTATACGGGCCTCAGGCCGGGGAGCTGTTTTTT	CASSLYGPQAGELFF
TRBV2	.	TRBJ1-1	.	TGTGCCAGCACTTTCATTCCCGGGGCTTTCTTT	CASTFIPGAFF
TRBV7-9	.	TRBJ2-5	.	TGTGCCAGCAGCTTGGGAGAATATAAGACCCAGTACTTC	CASSLGEYKTQYF
TRBV7-2	.	TRBJ2-7	TRBD1	TGTGCCAGCAGCTCGACAGGGTTCCTCGAGCAGTACTTC	CASSSTGFLEQYF
TRBV5-5	.	TRBJ2-3	.	TGTGCCAGCGGCCCGACAGAGAATACTAGCACAGATACGCAGTATTTT	CASGPTENTSTDTQYF
TRBV18	.	TRBJ2-1	TRBD1	TGTGCCAGCTCCTTGGGGCAAAAGACAGGGGTAGATGAGCAGTTCTTC	CASSLGQKTGVDEQFF
TRBV29-1	.	TRBJ1-1	.	TGCAGCGTTGTAAGGGAGGGGTTGAACACTGAAGCTTTCTTT	CSVVREGLNTEAFF
TRBV7-7	.	TRBJ2-3	.	TGTGCTAGCAGCTCCGGGACAACGAGCACAGATACGCAGTATTTT	CASSSGTTSTDTQYF
TRBV9	.	TRBJ2-7	TRBD1	TGTGCCAGCAGCCCGCCGACAGGGGCACGCTACGAGCAGTACTTC	CASSPPTGARYEQYF
TRBV5-6	.	TRBJ2-1	.	TGTGCCAGCAGCTTGTGGTTTCCTGGACAACGCTTTTACAATGAGCAGTTCTTC	CASSLWFPGQRFYNEQFF
TRBV10-1	.	TRBJ2-3	.	TGCGCCAGCAGTGAAGTCCAGGGGACTAGCACAGATACGCAGTATTTT	CASSEVQGTSTDTQYF
TRBV5-1	.	TRBJ2-2	TRBD1	TGCGCCAGCTCCTACGGGACAGCGAACACCGGGGAGCTGTTTTTT	CASSYGTANTGELFF
TRBV10-2	.	TRBJ2-1	.	TGCGCCATCACTGCCGCAGGGGTCGGGGATGACAATGAGCAGTTCTTC	CAITAAGVGDDNEQFF
TRBV5-1	.	TRBJ2-7	.	TGCGCCAGCAGCGAAGGTTACGAGCAGTACTTC	CASSEGYEQYF
TRBV4-1	.	TRBJ2-3	.	TGCGCCAGCAGCCACGGACAGCAGCAGTATTTT	CASSHGQQQYF
TRBV28	.	TRBJ1-5	TRBD1	TGTGCCAGCAGTGCCCAACAGGGGAGGGTGGGCAATCAGCCCCAGCATTTT	CASSAQQGRVGNQPQHF
TRBV14	once	TRBJ2-5	TRBD2	TGTGCCAGCAGCCAAAGGGCTAGCGGGAGATTCTGGGAGACCCAGTACTTC	CASSQRASGRFWETQYF
TRBV7-9	once	TRBJ2-7	.	TGTGCCAGCAGCTTAGGGGGCAGTAACTACGAGCAGTACTTC	CASSLGGSNYEQYF
TRBV5-1	.	TRBJ2-7	.	TGCGCCAGCAGCTTGGCAGGGGTCCCAACCTACGAGCAGTACTTC	CASSLAGVPTYEQYF
TRBV6-7	.	TRBJ2-7	.	TGTGCCAGCAGTTACTCGAGGGGGGCCCTTGGCTACGAGCAGTACTTC	CASSYSRGALGYEQYF
TRBV5-1	once	TRBJ2-3	TRBD2	TGCGCCAGCAGCTTGGTCGCGGGAGGGCCGATTGGAGATACGCAGTATTTT	CASSLVAGGPIGDTQYF
TRBV30	once	TRBJ1-1	.	TGTGCCTGGGCTGTGCAGGGTTCCACTGAAGCTTTCTTT	CAWAVQGSTEAFF
TRBV11-2	.	TRBJ1-4	.	TGTGCCAGCAGCAGTCGCGGGCTAAATGAAAAACTGTTTTTT	CASSSRGLNEKLFF